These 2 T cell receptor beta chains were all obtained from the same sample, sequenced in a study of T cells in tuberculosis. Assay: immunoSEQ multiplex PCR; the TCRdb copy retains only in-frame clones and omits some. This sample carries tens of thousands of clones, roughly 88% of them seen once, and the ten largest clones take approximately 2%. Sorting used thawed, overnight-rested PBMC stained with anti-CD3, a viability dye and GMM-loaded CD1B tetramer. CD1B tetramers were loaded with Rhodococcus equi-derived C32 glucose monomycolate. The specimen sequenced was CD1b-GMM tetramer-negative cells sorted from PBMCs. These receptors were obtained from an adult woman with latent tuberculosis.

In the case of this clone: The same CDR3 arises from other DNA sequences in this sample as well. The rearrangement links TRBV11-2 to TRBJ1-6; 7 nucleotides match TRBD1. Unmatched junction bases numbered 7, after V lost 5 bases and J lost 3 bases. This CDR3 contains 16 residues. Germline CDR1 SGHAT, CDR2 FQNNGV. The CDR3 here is CASSGQATGYNSPLHF. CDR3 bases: TGTGCCAGCAGCGGACAGGCCACGGGCTATAATTCACCCCTCCACTTT.

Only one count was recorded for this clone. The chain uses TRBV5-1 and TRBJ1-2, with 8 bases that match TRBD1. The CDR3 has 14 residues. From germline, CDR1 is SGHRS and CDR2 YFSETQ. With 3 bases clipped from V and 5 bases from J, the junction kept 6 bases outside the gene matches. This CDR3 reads CASSSTTGGYGYTF. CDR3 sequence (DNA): TGCGCCAGCAGCTCTACCACAGGGGGGTATGGCTACACCTTC.